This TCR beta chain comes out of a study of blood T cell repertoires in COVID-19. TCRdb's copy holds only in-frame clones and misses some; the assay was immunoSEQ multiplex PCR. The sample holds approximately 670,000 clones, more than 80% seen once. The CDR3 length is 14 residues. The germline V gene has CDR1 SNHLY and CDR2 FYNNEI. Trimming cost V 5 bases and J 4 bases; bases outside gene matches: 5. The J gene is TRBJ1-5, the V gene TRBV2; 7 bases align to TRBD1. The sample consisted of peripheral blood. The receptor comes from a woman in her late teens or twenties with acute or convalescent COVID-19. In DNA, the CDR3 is TGTGCCAGCAGTAGGACAGGCCTTAATCAGCCCCAGCATTTT. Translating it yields CASSRTGLNQPQHF. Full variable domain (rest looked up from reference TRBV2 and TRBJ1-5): EPEVTQTPSHQVTQMGQEVILRCVPISNHLYFYWYRQILGQKVEFLVSFYNNEISEKSEIFDDQFSVERPDGSNFTLKIRSTKLEDSAMYFCASSRTGLNQPQHFGDGTRLSIL.